Given below is one T cell receptor (beta chain) in context. What it recognizes is unknown. This entry belongs to a study of T cell responses to AZD1222 COVID-19 vaccine. Broader study findings: Two AZD1222 doses significantly raised spike-specific TCR breadth and depth over controls.

The CDR3 has 15 residues. V shed 10 bases and J 0 bases; nucleotides not matched to a gene: 9. CDR1 and CDR2 (germline): ENHRY, SYGVKD. Data came from immunoSEQ multiplex PCR; TCRdb stores just in-frame clones and leaves some out. The repertoire includes about 180,000 clones, about 90% of them detected once, and approximately 1.9% sits in the top ten. The sample here was peripheral blood, taken 28 days after the second AZD1222 dose. The clonotype was recovered from an adult who received the AZD1222 COVID-19 vaccine. The rearrangement uses TRBV10-3 and TRBJ1-2, with 9 bases lining up with TRBD1. CDR3 protein: CATLGTGHPNYGYTF. The CDR3 DNA follows: TGTGCCACTCTCGGGACAGGGCATCCTAACTATGGCTACACCTTC.